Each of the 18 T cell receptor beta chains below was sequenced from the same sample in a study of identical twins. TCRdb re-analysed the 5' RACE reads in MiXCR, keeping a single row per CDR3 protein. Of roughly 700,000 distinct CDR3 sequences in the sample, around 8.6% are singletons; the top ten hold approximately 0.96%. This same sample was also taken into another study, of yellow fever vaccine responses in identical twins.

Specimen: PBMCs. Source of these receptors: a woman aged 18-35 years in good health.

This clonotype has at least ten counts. The CDR3 protein is CASSLVVGVVDEQFF. The CDR3 DNA is TGTGCCAGCAGTTTAGTTGTGGGAGTAGTAGATGAGCAGTTCTTC. V and J are TRBV12-3 or TRBV12-4 and TRBJ2-1; D may be TRBD2 (5 bases). V lost 1 base and J 8 bases, leaving 15 bases between the germline ends. This CDR3 contains 15 residues.

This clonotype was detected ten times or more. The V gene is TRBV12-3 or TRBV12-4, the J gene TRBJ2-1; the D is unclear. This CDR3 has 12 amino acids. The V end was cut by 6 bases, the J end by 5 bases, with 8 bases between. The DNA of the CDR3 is TGTGCCAGCAGCCCTGTAGACAATGAGCAGTTCTTC. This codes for CASSPVDNEQFF.

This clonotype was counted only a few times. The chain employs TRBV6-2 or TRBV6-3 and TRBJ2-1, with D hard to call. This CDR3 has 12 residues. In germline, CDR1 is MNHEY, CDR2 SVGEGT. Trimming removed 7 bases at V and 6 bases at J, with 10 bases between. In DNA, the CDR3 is TGTGCCAGCACCAACCGAGGCAATGAGCAGTTCTTC. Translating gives CASTNRGNEQFF.

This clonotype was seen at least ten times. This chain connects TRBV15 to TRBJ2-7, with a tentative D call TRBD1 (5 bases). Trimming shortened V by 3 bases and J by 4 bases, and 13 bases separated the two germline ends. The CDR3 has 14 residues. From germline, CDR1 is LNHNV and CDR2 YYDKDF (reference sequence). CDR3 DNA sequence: TGTGCCACCAGCAGTTCAGGGTTCGGTTACGAGCAGTACTTC. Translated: CATSSSGFGYEQYF.

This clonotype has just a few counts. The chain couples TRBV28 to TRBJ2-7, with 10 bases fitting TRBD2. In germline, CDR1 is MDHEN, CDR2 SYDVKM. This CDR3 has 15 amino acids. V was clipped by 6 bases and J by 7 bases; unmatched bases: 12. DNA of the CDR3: TGTGCCAGCAGGGAATCTAGCGGGGGTTCGTTTGAGCAGTACTTC. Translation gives CASRESSGGSFEQYF.

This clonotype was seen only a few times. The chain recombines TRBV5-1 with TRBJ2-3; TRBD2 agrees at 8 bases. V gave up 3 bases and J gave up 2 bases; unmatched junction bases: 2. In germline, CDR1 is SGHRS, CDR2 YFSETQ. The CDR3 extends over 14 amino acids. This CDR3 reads CASSWREVTDTQYF. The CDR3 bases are TGCGCCAGCAGCTGGCGGGAGGTCACAGATACGCAGTATTTT.

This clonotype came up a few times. CDR3 region: CASSSESGQLSTDTQYF. DNA for the CDR3: TGTGCCAGCAGTTCCGAATCGGGACAGCTGAGCACAGATACGCAGTATTTT. V gene TRBV6-5 combines with J gene TRBJ2-3, with TRBD1 identical over 7 bases. This CDR3 has 17 residues. Germline CDR1 is MNHEY and CDR2 is SVGAGI. With V trimmed by 4 bases and J by 0 bases, 10 bases remained unmatched.

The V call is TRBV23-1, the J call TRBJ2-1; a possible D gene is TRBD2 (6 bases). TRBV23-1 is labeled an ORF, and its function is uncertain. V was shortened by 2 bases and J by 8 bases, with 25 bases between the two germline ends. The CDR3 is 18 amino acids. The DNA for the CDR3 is TGCGCCAGCAGTCAAGTTAACACCCCGGGACTCCGGACGGATGAGCAGTTCTTC. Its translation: CASSQVNTPGLRTDEQFF.

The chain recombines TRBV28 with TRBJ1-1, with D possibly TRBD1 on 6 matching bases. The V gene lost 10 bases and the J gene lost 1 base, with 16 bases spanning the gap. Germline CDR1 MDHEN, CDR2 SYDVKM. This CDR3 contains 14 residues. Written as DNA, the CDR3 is TGTGCCATCGTGGTTGGGGGGCAGAACACTGAAGCTTTCTTT. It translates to CAIVVGGQNTEAFF.

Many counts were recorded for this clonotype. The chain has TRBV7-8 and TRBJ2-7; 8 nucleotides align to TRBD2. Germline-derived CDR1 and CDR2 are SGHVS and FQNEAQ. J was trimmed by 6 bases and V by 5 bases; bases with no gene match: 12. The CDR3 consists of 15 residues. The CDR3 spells CASSLGLGDRREQYF. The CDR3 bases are TGTGCCAGCAGCCTGGGACTAGGAGACCGTCGCGAGCAGTACTTC.

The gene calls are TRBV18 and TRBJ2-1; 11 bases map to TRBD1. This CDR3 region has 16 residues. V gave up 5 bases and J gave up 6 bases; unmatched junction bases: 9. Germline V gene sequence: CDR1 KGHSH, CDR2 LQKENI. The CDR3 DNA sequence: TGTGCCAGCTCATCCGGGACAGGGGGGGTATCCAATGAGCAGTTCTTC. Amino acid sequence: CASSSGTGGVSNEQFF.

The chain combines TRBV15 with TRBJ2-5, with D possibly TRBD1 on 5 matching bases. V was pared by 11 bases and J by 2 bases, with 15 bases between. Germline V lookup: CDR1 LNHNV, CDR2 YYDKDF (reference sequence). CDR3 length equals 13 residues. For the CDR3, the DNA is TGTGCCCTCTCGACAGAACTACAAGAGACCCAGTACTTC. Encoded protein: CALSTELQETQYF.

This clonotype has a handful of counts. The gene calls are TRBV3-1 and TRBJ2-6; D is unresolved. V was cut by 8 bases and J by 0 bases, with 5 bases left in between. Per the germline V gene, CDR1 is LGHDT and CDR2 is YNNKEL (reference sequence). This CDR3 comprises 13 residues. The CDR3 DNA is TGTGCCAGCGTGGCCTCTGGGGCCAACGTCCTGACTTTC. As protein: CASVASGANVLTF. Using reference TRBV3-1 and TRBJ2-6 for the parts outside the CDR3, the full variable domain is DTAVSQTPKYLVTQMGNDKSIKCEQNLGHDTMYWYKQDSKKFLKIMFSYNNKELIINETVPNRFSPKSPDKAHLNLHINSLELGDSAVYFCASVASGANVLTFGAGSRLTVL.

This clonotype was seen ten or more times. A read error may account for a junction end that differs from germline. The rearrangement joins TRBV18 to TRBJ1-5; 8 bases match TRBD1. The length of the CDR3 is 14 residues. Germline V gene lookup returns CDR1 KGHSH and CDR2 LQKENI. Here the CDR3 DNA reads TGCGCCAGCAGCCCTGGACAGGGAAGCCAGCCCCAGCATTTT. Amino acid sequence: CASSPGQGSQPQHF.

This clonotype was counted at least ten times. Here the CDR3 reads CASSQGLEGYTF. The CDR3 DNA is TGTGCCAGCAGCCAAGGCCTGGAAGGCTACACCTTC. The V call is TRBV12-3 or TRBV12-4, the J call TRBJ1-2; the D is unclear. The length of the CDR3 is 12 residues. V gave up 6 bases and J gave up 8 bases, with 13 bases separating them.

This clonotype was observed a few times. The DNA of the CDR3 is TGCAGTTTGAGGATGGGGACTAGAGATGAAAGAGAGACCCAGTACTTC. Translated, it gives CSLRMGTRDERETQYF. V usage is TRBV20-1 and J usage is TRBJ2-5; 8 nucleotides agree with TRBD2. This CDR3 spans 16 amino acids. V shed 8 bases, J shed 4 bases, and the junction held 18 bases outside the gene matches. Germline CDR1 and CDR2: DFQATT and SNEGSKA (reference sequence).

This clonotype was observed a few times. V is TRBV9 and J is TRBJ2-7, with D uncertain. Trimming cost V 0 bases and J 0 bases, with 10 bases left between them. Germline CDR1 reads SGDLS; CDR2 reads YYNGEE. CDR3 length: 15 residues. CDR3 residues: CASSVEEYASYEQYF. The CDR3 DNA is TGTGCCAGCAGCGTAGAGGAATACGCCTCCTACGAGCAGTACTTC.

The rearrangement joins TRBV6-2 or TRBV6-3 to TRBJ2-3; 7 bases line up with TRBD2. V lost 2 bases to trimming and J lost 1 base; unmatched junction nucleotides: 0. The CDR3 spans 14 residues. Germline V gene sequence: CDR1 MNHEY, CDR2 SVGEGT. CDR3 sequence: CASSYLAGTDTQYF. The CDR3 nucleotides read TGTGCCAGCAGTTACCTAGCGGGCACAGATACGCAGTATTTT.